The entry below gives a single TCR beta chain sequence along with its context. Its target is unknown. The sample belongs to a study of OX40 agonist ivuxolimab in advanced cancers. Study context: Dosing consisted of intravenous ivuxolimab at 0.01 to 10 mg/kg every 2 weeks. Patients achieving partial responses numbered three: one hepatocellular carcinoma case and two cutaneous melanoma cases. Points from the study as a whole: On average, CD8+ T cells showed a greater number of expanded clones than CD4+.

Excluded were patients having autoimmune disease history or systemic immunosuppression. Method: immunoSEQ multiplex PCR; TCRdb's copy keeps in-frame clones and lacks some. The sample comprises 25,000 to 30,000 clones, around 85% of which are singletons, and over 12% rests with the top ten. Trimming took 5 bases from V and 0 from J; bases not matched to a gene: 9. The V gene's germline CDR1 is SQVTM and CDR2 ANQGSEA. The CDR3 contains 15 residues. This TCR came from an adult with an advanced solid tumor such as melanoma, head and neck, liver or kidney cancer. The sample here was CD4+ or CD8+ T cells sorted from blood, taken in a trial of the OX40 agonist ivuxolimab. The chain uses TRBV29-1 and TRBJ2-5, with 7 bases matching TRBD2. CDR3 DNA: TGCAGCGTTCCTTCCAGGCGGGGGAACCAAGAGACCCAGTACTTC. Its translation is CSVPSRRGNQETQYF.